Here is one T cell receptor beta chain with its context. The antigen remains unidentified. This CDR3 has 14 residues. V lost 7 bases and J 5 bases, leaving 17 bases between the germline ends. The data derive from a study of post-analysis software for immune sequencing data. Study observations and caveats: TRBV5-6, TRBV5-1 and TRBV20-1 were among four or five TRBV segments more frequent in patients than controls.

The library was made from cDNA and included unique molecular identifiers. Once roughly 0.85 to 11 million T cells were used, a few hundred thousand cDNA molecules resulted. TCRdb analysed the PCR reads with MiXCR anew, one entry per CDR3 protein. The sample carries roughly 800,000 distinct CDR3 sequences, roughly 46% recorded once. This TCR came from a girl between 5 and 17 years old with multiple sclerosis. Sequenced sample: blood. The chain combines TRBV12-3 or TRBV12-4 with TRBJ1-2; D gene uncertain. The CDR3 sequence: CASTPADARYGYTF. The DNA for the CDR3 is TGTGCCAGCACCCCGGCGGACGCGAGATATGGCTACACCTTC.